The 26 T cell receptor beta chains below all came from one sample that was sequenced in a study of human T cells and chemical hapten exposure. From the RACE reads, TCRdb called clonotypes with MiXCR, one entry per CDR3 protein. The sample has tens of thousands of distinct CDR3 sequences, 25% to 40% seen once. The time point is: patch test 1, 2 weeks after DPC sensitization. Treatment reported: therapeutic diphenylcyclopropenone sensitization with weekly scalp DPC. The source was whole blood, collected in connection with sensitization to the hapten diphenylcyclopropenone (DPC). Source of these receptors: a man aged 40-50 years with alopecia areata. Some clones in this sample may be carry-over from other donors' samples.

The chain has TRBV20-1 and TRBJ1-5; D might be TRBD1 (6 bases). The CDR3 totals 15 residues. Germline values: CDR1 DFQATT, CDR2 SNEGSKA (reference sequence). V lost 0 bases to trimming and J lost 0 bases, with 9 bases between them. The CDR3: CSARDQQGSNQPQHF. Written as DNA, the CDR3 is TGCAGTGCTAGAGATCAACAGGGTAGCAATCAGCCCCAGCATTTT.

CDR3 protein: CASSQKGTAEKLFF. CDR3 coding DNA: TGTGCCAGCAGCCAAAAAGGGACAGCCGAAAAACTGTTTTTT. J is TRBJ1-4 and V is TRBV4-2; 7 nucleotides match TRBD1. Unmatched junction bases numbered 5, after V lost 2 bases and J lost 8 bases. The length of the CDR3 is 14 residues. Germline CDR1 is LGHNA and CDR2 is YNFKEQ.

This chain connects TRBV6-6 to TRBJ2-3, with 8 bases matching TRBD2. V lost 2 bases to trimming and J lost 5 bases; unmatched junction nucleotides: 6. CDR3 size: 15 residues. The germline CDR1 and CDR2 sequences are MNHNY and SVGAGI (reference sequence). The CDR3 loop reads CASSYEAGVEDTQYF. CDR3 DNA: TGTGCCAGCAGTTACGAAGCGGGAGTCGAAGATACGCAGTATTTT.

J is TRBJ2-1 and V is TRBV7-2; D is ambiguous. Germline-derived CDR1 and CDR2 are SGHTA and FQGNSA. This CDR3 has 12 amino acids. Trimming removed 5 bases at V and 8 bases at J, with 10 bases between. Written as DNA, the CDR3 is TGTGCCAGCAGCCGGAGTGGAGATGAGCAGTTCTTC. Translation: CASSRSGDEQFF.

This chain connects TRBV3-1 to TRBJ2-1, with D maybe TRBD1 (6 bases). Germline loops: CDR1 LGHDT, CDR2 YNNKEL (reference sequence). V shed 4 bases and J shed 7 bases, with 23 bases lying between them. This CDR3 region has 17 residues. The CDR3 here is CASSPQVGTGRKNEQFF. DNA of the CDR3: TGTGCCAGCAGCCCCCAGGTGGGTACAGGGCGGAAGAATGAGCAGTTCTTC.

The chain employs TRBV4-2 and TRBJ2-1; 11 bases are shared with TRBD2. Unmatched junction bases numbered 5, after V lost 3 bases and J lost 7 bases. Germline CDR1 is LGHNA and CDR2 is YNFKEQ. This CDR3 has 15 amino acids. The CDR3 coding sequence is TGTGCCAGCAGCCAGGGACTAGCGGCTTTAAATGAGCAGTTCTTC. Its protein is CASSQGLAALNEQFF.

The genes are TRBV6-2 or TRBV6-3 and TRBJ2-1; 14 bases fit TRBD2. Germline V gene data show CDR1 as MNHEY and CDR2 as SVGEGT. V lost 2 bases, J lost 7 bases, and 1 base stayed unmatched. The CDR3 totals 15 residues. In nucleotides, the CDR3 is TGTGCCAGCAGTTACCGACTAGCGGGGGGGAATGAGCAGTTCTTC. Translating gives CASSYRLAGGNEQFF.

The gene calls are TRBV6-5 and TRBJ1-1; weak D call: TRBD1 (6 bases). Trimming left V 10 bases short and J 2 bases short, with 14 bases between. The germline gives CDR1 MNHEY, CDR2 SVGAGI. This CDR3 is built from 13 residues. The CDR3 DNA sequence: TGTGCCATCCCATACAGGGAAAACACTGAAGCTTTCTTT. Protein product: CAIPYRENTEAFF.

The chain carries TRBV5-1 and TRBJ2-7, with TRBD1 matching over 9 bases. Per the germline V gene, CDR1 is SGHRS and CDR2 is YFSETQ. CDR3 length: 14 residues. With V trimmed by 3 bases and J by 2 bases, 3 bases remained unmatched. The CDR3 coding sequence is TGCGCCAGCAGCTGGACAGGGGCCCCCTACGAGCAGTACTTC. Translated: CASSWTGAPYEQYF.

The chain has TRBV20-1 and TRBJ2-3, with D possibly matching TRBD1 (6 bases). The germline V gene encodes CDR1 DFQATT and CDR2 SNEGSKA (reference sequence). Trimming shortened V by 5 bases and J by 0 bases, and 15 bases separated the two germline ends. The CDR3 has 15 residues. The CDR3 reads CSAPLRGASTDTQYF. The CDR3 DNA reads TGCAGTGCTCCCCTCAGGGGCGCTAGCACAGATACGCAGTATTTT.

There are a few counts of this clonotype. The chain couples TRBV5-1 to TRBJ1-1; D is ambiguous. The CDR3 has 14 amino acids. Germline V gives CDR1 SGHRS, CDR2 YFSETQ. Trimming left V 4 bases short and J 5 bases short, with 15 bases between. The CDR3 DNA sequence: TGCGCCAGCAGCCAAAGGGCCCCGGGGACTGAAGCTTTCTTT. Translating gives CASSQRAPGTEAFF.

This clonotype was seen only a few times. The chain couples TRBV7-2 to TRBJ2-1, with 7 bases matching TRBD1. This CDR3 comprises 12 residues. Germline CDR1 is SGHTA and CDR2 is FQGNSA. V dropped 6 bases and J dropped 5; count of bases not matched to a gene: 1. The CDR3 spells CASRTGNNEQFF. The CDR3 DNA is TGTGCCAGCAGGACAGGGAACAATGAGCAGTTCTTC.

This clonotype occurred many times. This chain joins TRBV12-3 or TRBV12-4 and TRBJ1-1; D gene unclear. This CDR3 comprises 13 residues. The V end was cut by 5 bases, the J end by 0 bases, with 7 bases between. The CDR3 DNA is TGTGCCAGCAGTGAGAAAATGAACACTGAAGCTTTCTTT. The encoded protein is CASSEKMNTEAFF.

The chain is built from TRBV3-1 and TRBJ2-1; tentatively, D is TRBD2 (5 bases). Trimming left V 0 bases short and J 4 bases short, with 10 bases between. CDR1 and CDR2 (germline): LGHDT, YNNKEL (reference sequence). The CDR3 spans 15 residues. The chain's CDR3 is CASSQERTGYNEQFF. For the CDR3, the DNA is TGTGCCAGCAGCCAAGAGAGGACTGGGTACAATGAGCAGTTCTTC.

This clonotype was seen more than once but under ten times. V gene TRBV20-1 combines with J gene TRBJ2-3; D unresolved. V dropped 2 bases and J dropped 1 base, with 7 bases sitting between them. The CDR3 spans 13 residues. Germline lookup yields CDR1 DFQATT and CDR2 SNEGSKA (reference sequence). CDR3 DNA sequence: TGCAGTGCTAGAAATCAGGGCACAGATACGCAGTATTTT. Translation gives CSARNQGTDTQYF.

This clonotype was seen more than once but under ten times. The V call is TRBV28, the J call TRBJ1-5, with TRBD1 identical over 7 bases. V shed 4 bases, J shed 0 bases, and the junction held 3 bases outside the gene matches. Germline CDR1 reads MDHEN; CDR2 reads SYDVKM. This CDR3 region has 15 residues. The CDR3 reads CASSSGTVSNQPQHF. As DNA, the CDR3 is TGTGCCAGCAGTTCAGGGACAGTTAGCAATCAGCCCCAGCATTTT.

This clonotype was recorded at least ten times. The chain has TRBV4-1 and TRBJ1-4; D remains ambiguous. The V gene's germline CDR1 is MGHRA and CDR2 YSYEKL. V was cut by 0 bases and J by 3 bases, with 17 bases left in between. This CDR3 has 18 residues. This chain's CDR3 is CASSQDLGASRSNEKLFF. CDR3 in DNA: TGCGCCAGCAGCCAAGATCTAGGCGCTTCAAGGTCTAATGAAAAACTGTTTTTT.

This clonotype was recorded a few times. V is TRBV20-1 and J is TRBJ1-1; D might be TRBD1 (5 bases). Germline V gene data show CDR1 as DFQATT and CDR2 as SNEGSKA (reference sequence). The CDR3 spans 13 residues. Trimming removed 6 bases from V and 4 bases from J, with 15 bases in between. The DNA of the CDR3 is TGCAGTGCCCTAGGGGAGGCAGGCACTGAAGCTTTCTTT. Translation: CSALGEAGTEAFF.

The sample holds many counts of this clonotype. The gene calls are TRBV4-3 and TRBJ2-5; D is uncertain. Between the trimmed V and J ends, which lost 0 bases and 3 bases, there was a span of 8 bases. Germline CDR1 reads LGHNA; CDR2 reads YSLEER. CDR3 size: 14 residues. CDR3 nucleotide sequence: TGCGCCAGCAGCCAAGATAGAACGGAAGAGACCCAGTACTTC. It specifies CASSQDRTEETQYF.

This clonotype counts as medium-sized. The chain employs TRBV7-9 and TRBJ2-3, with no clear D. Germline V gene sequence: CDR1 SEHNR, CDR2 FQNEAQ (reference sequence). The CDR3 is 12 residues long. V was clipped by 5 bases and J by 7 bases, with 10 bases between them. CDR3 protein: CASSREVYTQYF. DNA for the CDR3: TGTGCCAGCAGCCGTGAGGTCTATACGCAGTATTTT.

This clonotype appeared a few times. CDR3 DNA sequence: TGTGCCAGCAGTTACTCCCGACTAGCGGGAGGCTACGAGCAGTACTTC. Protein product: CASSYSRLAGGYEQYF. The V call is TRBV27, the J call TRBJ2-7; 13 bases match TRBD2. CDR3 size: 16 residues. V shed 4 bases and J 3 bases; nucleotides not matched to a gene: 6. Germline V CDR1 and CDR2: MNHEY, SMNVEV (reference sequence).

The sample holds one count of this clonotype. The J gene is TRBJ2-1, the V gene TRBV18; a weak D match, TRBD2 (6 bases). Germline CDR1 reads KGHSH; CDR2 reads LQKENI. V was trimmed by 3 bases and J by 8 bases, leaving 14 bases between them. This CDR3 spans 14 amino acids. The CDR3 sequence is CASSPLGTSYEQFF. The CDR3 DNA is TGTGCCAGCTCACCGCTGGGGACTTCTTATGAGCAGTTCTTC.

The table lists this clonotype with a few counts. The rearrangement joins TRBV28 to TRBJ2-4; TRBD2 matches at 8 bases. Germline V lookup: CDR1 MDHEN, CDR2 SYDVKM. With 10 bases clipped from V and 9 bases from J, the junction kept 11 bases outside the gene matches. The CDR3 totals 13 residues. The CDR3 DNA reads as TGTGCCACCCTTGGCGGGGGGAGAAGCATTCAGTACTTC. Translating it yields CATLGGGRSIQYF.

This chain links TRBV15 with TRBJ2-3; 9 bases align to TRBD1. V shed 5 bases, J shed 1 base, and the junction held 4 bases outside the gene matches. The germline gives CDR1 LNHNV, CDR2 YYDKDF (reference sequence). The CDR3 extends over 15 amino acids. CDR3 sequence: CATSGRQGGTDTQYF. The CDR3 coding sequence is TGTGCCACCAGCGGACGACAGGGGGGCACAGATACGCAGTATTTT.

The chain recombines TRBV7-2 with TRBJ2-4, with unresolved D. The CDR3 is 17 residues long. Germline assignment: CDR1 SGHTA and CDR2 FQGNSA. V was cut by 5 bases and J by 1 base, with 18 bases left in between. CDR3 coding DNA: TGTGCCAGCAGCCCAGTGGCGTTAGCTGGCGCCAAAAACATTCAGTACTTC. Encoded protein: CASSPVALAGAKNIQYF.

This clonotype has more than one count but fewer than ten. This chain links TRBV7-9 with TRBJ2-5, with D perhaps TRBD1 (6 bases). This CDR3 is 17 amino acids long. Germline V gives CDR1 SEHNR, CDR2 FQNEAQ (reference sequence). The V end lost 5 bases, the J end lost 2 bases, and 21 bases lay between the germline ends. DNA for the CDR3: TGTGCCAGCAGCCGAACGACCGGGACACGAAAACAAGAGACCCAGTACTTC. Its protein is CASSRTTGTRKQETQYF. The whole variable domain, filled in from reference TRBV7-9 and TRBJ2-5, reads DTGVSQNPRHKITKRGQNVTFRCDPISEHNRLYWYRQTLGQGPEFLTYFQNEAQLEKSRLLSDRFSAERPKGSFSTLEIQRTEQGDSAMYLCASSRTTGTRKQETQYFGPGTRLLVL.